Listed below are T cell receptor beta chains from one sample, sequenced in a study of cytomegalovirus exposure and HLA in healthy donors. This table comes from immunoSEQ multiplex PCR, and its TCRdb copy is limited to in-frame clones, with some not included. The table shows over 150,000 clones, with over 60% occurring only once. Sequences were obtained from PBMCs. The receptors shown here come from a woman aged 25 to 39 in good health and CMV-seronegative. The CDR3 runs from the conserved cysteine through the conserved F or W. The D gene is left open where the match is weak. Not all rows give a size; the values are once, few, many and, for expanded clones, a class.

j_gene,abundance,d_gene,v_gene,CDR3aa,CDR3nt
TRBJ2-3,few,TRBD2,TRBV7-6,CASSLAWGGGIDTQYF,TGTGCCAGCAGCTTAGCTTGGGGCGGGGGAATAGATACGCAGTATTTT
TRBJ2-3,NA,TRBD2,TRBV10-3,CAIYSGRAEDTQYF,TGTGCCATTTATAGCGGGAGGGCCGAGGATACGCAGTATTTT
TRBJ2-2,NA,NA,TRBV21-1,CASSKGSDLVETGELFF,TGTGCCAGCAGCAAAGGGAGTGACCTCGTCGAAACCGGGGAGCTGTTTTTT
TRBJ2-3,NA,TRBD2,TRBV27,CASRGLASTDTQYF,TGTGCCAGCAGGGGACTAGCGAGCACAGATACGCAGTATTTT
TRBJ2-1,few,NA,TRBV4-1,CASSHAGGNAYNEQFF,TGCGCCAGCAGCCATGCCGGCGGGAATGCCTACAATGAGCAGTTCTTC
TRBJ1-5,NA,TRBD1,TRBV27,CASSSGTGLGNQPQHF,TGTGCCAGCAGTTCTGGGACAGGGCTCGGCAATCAGCCCCAGCATTTT
TRBJ2-5,NA,NA,TRBV7-3,CASSLKGEPTETQYF,TGTGCCAGCAGCTTAAAGGGGGAGCCTACGGAGACCCAGTACTTC
TRBJ1-5,NA,NA,TRBV28,CASSFNQPQHF,TGTGCCAGCAGCTTTAATCAGCCCCAGCATTTT
TRBJ1-1,NA,NA,TRBV11-2,CASSLAGGNTEAFF,TGTGCCAGCAGCTTAGCCGGCGGAAACACTGAAGCTTTCTTT
TRBJ1-6,NA,TRBD1,TRBV19,CASTPTGDDSPLHF,TGTGCCAGTACCCCGACAGGGGATGATTCACCCCTCCACTTT
TRBJ2-1,few,TRBD2,TRBV5-1,CASSPGLAGLNEQFF,TGCGCCAGCAGCCCGGGGCTAGCGGGACTCAATGAGCAGTTCTTC
TRBJ2-5,NA,NA,TRBV29-1,CSARGKPTNGETQYF,TGCAGCGCACGCGGGAAGCCGACGAATGGAGAGACCCAGTACTTC
TRBJ1-2,NA,NA,TRBV29-1,CSVDYQGGDGYTF,TGCAGCGTTGATTATCAGGGAGGGGATGGCTACACCTTC
TRBJ2-5,NA,NA,TRBV7-2,CASSFMATREETQYF,TGTGCCAGCAGCTTTATGGCAACGCGGGAAGAGACCCAGTACTTC
TRBJ2-1,NA,TRBD1,TRBV27,CASRQGGHSEQFF,TGTGCCAGCCGACAGGGGGGTCATAGTGAGCAGTTCTTC
TRBJ2-7,NA,TRBD2,TRBV5-5,CASSLRTSGIYEQYF,TGTGCCAGCAGCCTCCGGACTAGCGGGATCTACGAGCAGTACTTC
TRBJ2-7,NA,NA,TRBV10-1,CASSPGYRAHEQYF,TGCGCCAGCTCCCCGGGATACAGGGCCCACGAGCAGTACTTC